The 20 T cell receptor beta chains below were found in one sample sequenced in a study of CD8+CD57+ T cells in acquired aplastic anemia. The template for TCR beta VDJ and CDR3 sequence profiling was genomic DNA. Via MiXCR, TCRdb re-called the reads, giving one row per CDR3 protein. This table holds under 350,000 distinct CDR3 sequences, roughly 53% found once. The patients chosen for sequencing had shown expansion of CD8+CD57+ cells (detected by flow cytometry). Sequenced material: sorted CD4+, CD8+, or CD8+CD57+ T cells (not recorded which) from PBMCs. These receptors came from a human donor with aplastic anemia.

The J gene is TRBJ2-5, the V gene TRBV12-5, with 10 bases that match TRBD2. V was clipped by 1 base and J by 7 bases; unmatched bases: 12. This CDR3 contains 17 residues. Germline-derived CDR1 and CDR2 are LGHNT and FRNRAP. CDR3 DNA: TGTGCTAGTGGTTTGGGCCCAGGACTAGCGGAGACTGGGACCCAGTACTTC. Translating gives CASGLGPGLAETGTQYF.

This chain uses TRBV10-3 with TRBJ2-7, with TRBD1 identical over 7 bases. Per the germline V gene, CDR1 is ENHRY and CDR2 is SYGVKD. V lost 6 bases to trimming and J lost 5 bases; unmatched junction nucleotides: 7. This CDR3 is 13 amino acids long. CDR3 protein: CAISTTGDDEQYF. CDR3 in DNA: TGTGCCATCAGCACTACAGGGGACGACGAGCAGTACTTC.

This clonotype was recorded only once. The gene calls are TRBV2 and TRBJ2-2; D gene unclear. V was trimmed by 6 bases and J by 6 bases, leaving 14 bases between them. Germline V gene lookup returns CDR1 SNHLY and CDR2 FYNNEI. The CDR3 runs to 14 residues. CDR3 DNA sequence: TGTGCCAGCAGCTTATCCCTTAGGTCCGGGGAGCTGTTTTTT. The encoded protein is CASSLSLRSGELFF.

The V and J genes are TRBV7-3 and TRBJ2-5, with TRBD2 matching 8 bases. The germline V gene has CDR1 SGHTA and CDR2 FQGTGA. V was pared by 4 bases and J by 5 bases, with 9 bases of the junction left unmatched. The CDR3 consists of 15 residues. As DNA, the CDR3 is TGTGCCAGCAGCTCGTTCGCGGGGGGTCTGGAGACCCAGTACTTC. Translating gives CASSSFAGGLETQYF. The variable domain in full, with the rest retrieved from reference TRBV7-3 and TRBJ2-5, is GAGVSQTPSNKVTEKGKYVELRCDPISGHTALYWYRQSLGQGPEFLIYFQGTGAADDSGLPNDRFFAVRPEGSVSTLKIQRTERGDSAVYLCASSSFAGGLETQYFGPGTRLLVL.

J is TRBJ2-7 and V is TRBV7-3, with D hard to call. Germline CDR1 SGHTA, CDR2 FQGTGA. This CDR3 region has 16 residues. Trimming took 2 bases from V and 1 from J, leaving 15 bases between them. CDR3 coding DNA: TGTGCCAGCAGCTTAGGTGGGGTTGATAGTTCCTACGAGCAGTACTTC. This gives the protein CASSLGGVDSSYEQYF.

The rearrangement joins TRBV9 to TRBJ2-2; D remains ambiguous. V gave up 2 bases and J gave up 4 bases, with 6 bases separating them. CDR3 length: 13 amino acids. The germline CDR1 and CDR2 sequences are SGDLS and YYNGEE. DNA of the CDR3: TGTGCCAGCAGCGTGCAGAGCACCGGGGAGCTGTTTTTT. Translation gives CASSVQSTGELFF.

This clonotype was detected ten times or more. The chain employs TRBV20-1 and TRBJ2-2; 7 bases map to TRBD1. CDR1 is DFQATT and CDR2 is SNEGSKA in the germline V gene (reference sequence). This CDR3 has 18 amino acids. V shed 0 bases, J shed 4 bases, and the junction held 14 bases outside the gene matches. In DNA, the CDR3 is TGCAGTGCTAGAGATAGACAGGGAAAGGCCTCGGGCACCGGGGAGCTGTTTTTT. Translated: CSARDRQGKASGTGELFF.

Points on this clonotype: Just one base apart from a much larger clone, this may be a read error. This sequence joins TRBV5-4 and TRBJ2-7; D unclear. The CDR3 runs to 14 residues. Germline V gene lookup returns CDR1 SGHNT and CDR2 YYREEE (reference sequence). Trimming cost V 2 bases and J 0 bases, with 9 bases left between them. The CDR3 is CASSLNTASYEQYF. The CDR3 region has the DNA TGTGCCAGCAGCTTAAACACGGCCTCCTACGAGCAGTACTTC.

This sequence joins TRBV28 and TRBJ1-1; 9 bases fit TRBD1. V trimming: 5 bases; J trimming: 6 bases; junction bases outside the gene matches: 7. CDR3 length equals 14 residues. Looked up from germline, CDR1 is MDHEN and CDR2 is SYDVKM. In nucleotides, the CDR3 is TGTGCCAGCAGTGGCACCGGGACAGGGCCTGAAGCTTTCTTT. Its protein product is CASSGTGTGPEAFF.

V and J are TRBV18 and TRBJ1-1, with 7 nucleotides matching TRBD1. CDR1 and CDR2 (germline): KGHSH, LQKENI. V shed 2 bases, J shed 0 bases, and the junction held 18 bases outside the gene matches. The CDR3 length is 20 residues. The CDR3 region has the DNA TGTGCCAGCTCACCAACCCAGGGGGGAATACCCCGTTTCATGAACACTGAAGCTTTCTTT. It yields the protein CASSPTQGGIPRFMNTEAFF.

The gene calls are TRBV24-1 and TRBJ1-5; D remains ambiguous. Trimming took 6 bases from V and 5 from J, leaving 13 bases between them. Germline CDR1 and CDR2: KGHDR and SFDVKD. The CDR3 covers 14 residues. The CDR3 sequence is CATSFISGDQPQHF. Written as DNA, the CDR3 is TGTGCCACCAGTTTTATATCTGGGGATCAGCCCCAGCATTTT.

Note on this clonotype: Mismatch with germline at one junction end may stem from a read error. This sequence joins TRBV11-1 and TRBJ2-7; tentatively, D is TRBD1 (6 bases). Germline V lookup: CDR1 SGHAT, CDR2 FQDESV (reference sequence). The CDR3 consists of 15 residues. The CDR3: CASSFTGFSFFEQYF. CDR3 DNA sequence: TGCGCCAGCAGCTTTACAGGGTTTTCCTTCTTCGAGCAGTACTTC.

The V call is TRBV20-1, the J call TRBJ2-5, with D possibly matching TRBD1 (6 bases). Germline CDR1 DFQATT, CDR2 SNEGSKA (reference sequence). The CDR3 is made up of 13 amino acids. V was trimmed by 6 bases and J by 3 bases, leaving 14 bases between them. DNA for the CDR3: TGCAGTGCAAATCCTACAGGGAAAGAGACCCAGTACTTC. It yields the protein CSANPTGKETQYF.

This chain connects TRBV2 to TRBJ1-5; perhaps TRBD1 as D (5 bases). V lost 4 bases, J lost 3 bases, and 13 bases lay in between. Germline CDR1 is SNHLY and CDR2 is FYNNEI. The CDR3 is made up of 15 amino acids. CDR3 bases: TGTGCCAGCAGTGGCAGGGACCTCCCCAATCAGCCCCAGCATTTT. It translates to CASSGRDLPNQPQHF.

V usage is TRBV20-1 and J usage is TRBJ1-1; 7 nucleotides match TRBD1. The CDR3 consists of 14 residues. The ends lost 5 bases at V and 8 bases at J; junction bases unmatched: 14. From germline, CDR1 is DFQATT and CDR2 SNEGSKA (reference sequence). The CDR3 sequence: CSAAGTAVYQEAFF. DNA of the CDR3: TGCAGTGCTGCGGGGACAGCGGTTTATCAGGAAGCTTTCTTT.

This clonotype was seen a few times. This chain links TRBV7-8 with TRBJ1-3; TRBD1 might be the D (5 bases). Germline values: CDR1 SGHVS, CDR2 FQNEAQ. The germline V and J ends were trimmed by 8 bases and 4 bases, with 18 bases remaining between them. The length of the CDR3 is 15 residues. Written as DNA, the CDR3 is TGTGCCAGCCACGGTGGGGCCGTTAGGGGAAACACCATATATTTT. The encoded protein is CASHGGAVRGNTIYF.

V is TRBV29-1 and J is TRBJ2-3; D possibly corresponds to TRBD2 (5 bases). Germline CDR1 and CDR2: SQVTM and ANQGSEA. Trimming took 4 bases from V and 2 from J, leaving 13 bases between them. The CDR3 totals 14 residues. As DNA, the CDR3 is TGCAGCGTTGTCCATCCGGGATACACAGATACGCAGTATTTT. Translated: CSVVHPGYTDTQYF.

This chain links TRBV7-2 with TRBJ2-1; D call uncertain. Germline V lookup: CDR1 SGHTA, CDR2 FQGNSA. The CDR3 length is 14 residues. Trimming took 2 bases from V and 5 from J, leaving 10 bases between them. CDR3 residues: CASSLNQKNNEQFF. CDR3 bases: TGTGCCAGCAGCTTAAATCAGAAAAACAATGAGCAGTTCTTC.

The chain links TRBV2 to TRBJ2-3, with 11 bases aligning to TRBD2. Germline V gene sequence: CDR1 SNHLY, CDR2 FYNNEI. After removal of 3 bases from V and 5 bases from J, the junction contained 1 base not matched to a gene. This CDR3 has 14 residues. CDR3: CASSEGLAEDTQYF. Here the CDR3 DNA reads TGTGCCAGCAGTGAGGGACTAGCGGAAGATACGCAGTATTTT.

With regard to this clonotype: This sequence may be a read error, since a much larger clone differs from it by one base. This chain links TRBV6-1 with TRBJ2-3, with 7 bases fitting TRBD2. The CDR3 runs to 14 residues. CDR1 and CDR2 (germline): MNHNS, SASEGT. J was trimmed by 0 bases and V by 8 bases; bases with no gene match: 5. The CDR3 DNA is TGTGCCAGCGCCTGGGGGGGGAGCACAGATACGCAGTATTTT. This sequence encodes CASAWGGSTDTQYF.